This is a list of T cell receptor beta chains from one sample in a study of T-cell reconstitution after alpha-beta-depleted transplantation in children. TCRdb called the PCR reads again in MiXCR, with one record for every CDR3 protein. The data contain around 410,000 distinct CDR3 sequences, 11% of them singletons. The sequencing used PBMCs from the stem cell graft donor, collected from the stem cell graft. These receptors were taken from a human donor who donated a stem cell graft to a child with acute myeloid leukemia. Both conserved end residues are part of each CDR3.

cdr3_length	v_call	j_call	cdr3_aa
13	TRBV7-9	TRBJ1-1	CASSNRGLTEAFF
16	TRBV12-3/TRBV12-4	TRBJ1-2	CASSLAGRSLVYGYTF
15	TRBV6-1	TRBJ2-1	CASSLASEPNNEQFF
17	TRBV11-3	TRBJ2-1	CASSSSLAANSYNEQFF
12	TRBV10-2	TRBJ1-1	CASMDRDTEAFF
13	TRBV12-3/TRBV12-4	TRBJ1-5	CASSFQPNQPQHF
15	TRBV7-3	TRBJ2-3	CASSSGTEVSDTQYF
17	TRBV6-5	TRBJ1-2	CASSYDTGTGFNYGYTF
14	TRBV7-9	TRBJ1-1	CASSLEQGFTEAFF
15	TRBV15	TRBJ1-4	CATSRVLATNEKLFF
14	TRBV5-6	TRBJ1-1	CASSLSYRGTEAFF
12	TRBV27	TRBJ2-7	CASSSGSREQYF
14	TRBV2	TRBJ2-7	CASSEGGASYEQYF
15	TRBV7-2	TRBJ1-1	CASSLQDYMNTEAFF
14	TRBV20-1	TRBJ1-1	CSARVSGLGTEAFF
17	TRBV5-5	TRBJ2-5	CASSFVQLAGPQETQYF